The next 29 T cell receptor beta chains were all read from a single sample in a study of shared clonotypes between healthy human individuals. Naive CD8 populations comprised CD45RO-negative cells positively selected for CCR7, excluding terminally differentiated effector memory CD45RA+ cells. The table came from immunoSEQ multiplex PCR; TCRdb's copy has only in-frame clones and leaves some out. The table shows about 820,000 clones, with almost 95% occurring only once. The sequenced material came from naive CD8+ T cells sorted from blood. Receptors originate from a man aged 25-45 years in good health.

The V gene is TRBV7-7, the J gene TRBJ2-3, with D perhaps matching TRBD1 (5 bases). Trimming cost V 5 bases and J 5 bases, with 14 bases left between them. The CDR3 is 14 amino acids. The germline V gene has CDR1 SSHAT and CDR2 FNYEAQ (reference sequence). CDR3 sequence reads: CASSPETVGDTQYF. For the CDR3, the DNA is TGTGCCAGCAGCCCGGAGACAGTGGGAGATACGCAGTATTTT.

There are a few counts of this clone. V is TRBV5-5 and J is TRBJ1-1; TRBD1 matches at 7 bases. Germline CDR1 SGHKS, CDR2 YYEKEE (reference sequence). V lost 4 bases, J lost 7 bases, and 7 bases stayed unmatched. The length of the CDR3 is 13 residues. CDR3 sequence (DNA): TGTGCCAGCAGCCCGGGACAGTCGATTGAAGCTTTCTTT. Translating it yields CASSPGQSIEAFF.

The table lists this clone with a count of one. The DNA of the CDR3 is TGTGCCAGCAGTTACTCGGGCAGGGCCAACTACAATGAGCAGTTCTTC. Its translation: CASSYSGRANYNEQFF. V usage is TRBV6-6 and J usage is TRBJ2-1; weak D call: TRBD1 (5 bases). The CDR3 has 16 residues. Germline V lookup: CDR1 MNHNY, CDR2 SVGAGI (reference sequence). V lost 0 bases, J lost 3 bases, and 12 bases lay in between.

The chain links TRBV5-4 to TRBJ2-2; 11 bases are shared with TRBD2. The CDR3 spans 13 residues. V gave up 9 bases and J gave up 6 bases; unmatched junction bases: 4. The V gene's germline CDR1 is SGHNT and CDR2 YYREEE (reference sequence). In DNA form, the CDR3 reads TGTGCCATTAGCGGGAGGGCCGCCGGGGAGCTGTTTTTT. This encodes CAISGRAAGELFF.

This chain links TRBV5-8 with TRBJ2-1; TRBD1 matches at 12 bases. V dropped 0 bases and J dropped 9; count of bases not matched to a gene: 7. The CDR3 is 16 amino acids. Germline V gene data show CDR1 as SGHTS and CDR2 as YDEGEE. The DNA of the CDR3 is TGTGCCAGCAGCTTGGGCCGGGACAGGGGGCCTAGTGAGCAGTTCTTC. This encodes CASSLGRDRGPSEQFF.

This clone was recorded only once. The chain links TRBV28 to TRBJ1-1; the D is unclear. The ends were cut back, 4 bases at V and 7 bases at J, with 16 bases in the middle. The length of the CDR3 is 14 residues. Germline V gene lookup returns CDR1 MDHEN and CDR2 SYDVKM. CDR3 residues: CASSYPGLLDEAFF. The CDR3, as DNA: TGTGCCAGCAGTTATCCGGGTCTCCTCGATGAAGCTTTCTTT.

V and J are TRBV30 and TRBJ1-1, with D possibly matching TRBD1 (5 bases). V was shortened by 0 bases and J by 6 bases, with 14 bases between the two germline ends. Germline loops: CDR1 GTSNPN, CDR2 SVGIG (reference sequence). This CDR3 has 14 residues. CDR3 bases: TGTGCCTGGAGTGTATTGGGGGGTTCCTCTGAAGCTTTCTTT. Protein product: CAWSVLGGSSEAFF. Drawing the rest from reference TRBV30 and TRBJ1-1, the complete variable domain is SQTIHQWPATLVQPVGSPLSLECTVEGTSNPNLYWYRQAAGRGLQLLFYSVGIGQISSEVPQNLSASRPQDRQFILSSKKLLLSDSGFYLCAWSVLGGSSEAFFGQGTRLTVV.

This clone was recorded only once. Other DNA sequences in this sample translate to the same CDR3. DNA for the CDR3: TGTGCCAGTAGTATCGGACAGGGATTAAATGAGCAGTTCTTC. As protein: CASSIGQGLNEQFF. V gene TRBV19 combines with J gene TRBJ2-1; 8 bases are shared with TRBD1. This CDR3 has 14 residues. V lost 3 bases and J lost 7; bases outside the gene matches: 5. Per the germline V gene, CDR1 is LNHDA and CDR2 is SQIVND (reference sequence).

The V call is TRBV27, the J call TRBJ2-7; D may be TRBD1 or TRBD2 (5 bases each). The V gene's germline CDR1 is MNHEY and CDR2 SMNVEV (reference sequence). The CDR3 covers 11 residues. V lost 8 bases, J lost 6 bases, and 11 bases lay in between. Written as DNA, the CDR3 is TGTGCCAGCGGCCCCGGGACCGAGCAGTACTTC. Encoded protein: CASGPGTEQYF.

The V gene is TRBV19, the J gene TRBJ2-7; the match to TRBD2 covers 12 bases. The junction had 5 bases not matched to a gene; V was cut back by 5 bases and J by 3 bases. CDR1 LNHDA and CDR2 SQIVND come from the germline V gene (reference sequence). The CDR3 extends over 15 amino acids. CDR3 residues: CASSAGLAGHYEQYF. CDR3 DNA sequence: TGTGCCAGTAGTGCGGGACTAGCGGGCCACTACGAGCAGTACTTC.

The chain uses TRBV29-1 and TRBJ2-1, with 9 nucleotides matching TRBD2. Germline V gives CDR1 SQVTM, CDR2 ANQGSEA. This CDR3 contains 13 residues. V trimming: 8 bases; J trimming: 9 bases; junction bases outside the gene matches: 11. The CDR3 nucleotides are TGCAGCTCACGGACTAGCGACGCCGGTGAGCAGTTCTTC. Amino acid sequence: CSSRTSDAGEQFF.

The rearrangement uses TRBV5-1 and TRBJ2-7; TRBD2 aligns across 14 bases. Germline V gives CDR1 SGHRS, CDR2 YFSETQ. The CDR3 sequence is 16 residues long. V lost 4 bases and J lost 4; bases outside the gene matches: 7. This chain's CDR3 is CASSRARLAGGYEQYF. The CDR3 nucleotides are TGCGCCAGCAGCCGAGCTCGACTAGCGGGAGGGTACGAGCAGTACTTC.

V gene TRBV4-2 combines with J gene TRBJ1-1; D is undetermined. The CDR3 length is 12 residues. The V end was cut by 1 base, the J end by 8 bases, with 8 bases between. From germline, CDR1 is LGHNA and CDR2 YNFKEQ. CDR3 sequence (DNA): TGTGCCAGCAGCCAAGGTCTAGGCGAAGCTTTCTTT. Translation: CASSQGLGEAFF.

The chain has TRBV9 and TRBJ2-5; D might be TRBD1 (6 bases). CDR1 is SGDLS, CDR2 YYNGEE, per germline. This CDR3 contains 15 residues. Trimming took off 0 bases at V and 7 bases at J, with 16 bases between the two ends. CDR3 sequence reads: CASSVEQGATGTQYF. The CDR3 bases are TGTGCCAGCAGCGTAGAACAGGGTGCTACGGGGACCCAGTACTTC.

The chain recombines TRBV7-9 with TRBJ2-1, with 9 bases that match TRBD1. The CDR3 contains 17 residues. In germline, CDR1 is SEHNR, CDR2 FQNEAQ (reference sequence). Trimming removed 0 bases from V and 3 bases from J; junction bases left unmatched: 6. CDR3 in DNA: TGTGCCAGCAGCTTAGCGGGGGGACAGGGCCGCTACAATGAGCAGTTCTTC. Protein: CASSLAGGQGRYNEQFF.

The chain employs TRBV29-1 and TRBJ2-7; D gene unclear. Germline values: CDR1 SQVTM, CDR2 ANQGSEA. V was trimmed by 5 bases and J by 2 bases, leaving 10 bases between them. The CDR3 covers 12 residues. The CDR3, as DNA: TGCAGCGTTCTATCGGATACCTACGAGCAGTACTTC. Residues: CSVLSDTYEQYF.

The chain couples TRBV7-2 to TRBJ2-7; D possibly corresponds to TRBD1 (7 bases). Trimming took 1 base from V and 10 from J, leaving 11 bases between them. The CDR3 totals 12 residues. Germline CDR1 is SGHTA and CDR2 is FQGNSA. The chain's CDR3 is CASSLGGDRQYF. Written as DNA, the CDR3 is TGTGCCAGCAGCTTAGGGGGGGACAGACAGTACTTC.

This clone turned up a few times. V usage is TRBV7-9 and J usage is TRBJ2-7; D is perhaps TRBD1 or TRBD2 (5 bases each). V lost 5 bases and J 5 bases, leaving 16 bases between the germline ends. The CDR3 runs 14 residues. Germline lookup yields CDR1 SEHNR and CDR2 FQNEAQ (reference sequence). The CDR3 region has the DNA TGTGCCAGCAGCCGTCGACAGAGGGATGACGAGCAGTACTTC. Its translation: CASSRRQRDDEQYF.

The genes are TRBV30 and TRBJ2-5; 11 bases align to TRBD1. V shed 3 bases, J shed 4 bases, and the junction held 16 bases outside the gene matches. The germline gives CDR1 GTSNPN, CDR2 SVGIG (reference sequence). The CDR3 contains 18 residues. CDR3 sequence reads: CAWSLLGQGAKVGETQYF. DNA for the CDR3: TGTGCCTGGAGCCTCCTCGGACAGGGGGCAAAGGTAGGAGAGACCCAGTACTTC.

The gene calls are TRBV2 and TRBJ1-5, with D possibly matching TRBD1 (5 bases). The CDR3 is 15 residues long. The V and J ends lost 4 bases and 2 bases respectively, with 12 bases between them. Germline CDR1 SNHLY, CDR2 FYNNEI. The CDR3 loop reads CASSVRGGGNQPQHF. The CDR3 DNA sequence: TGTGCCAGCAGTGTTAGGGGTGGCGGCAATCAGCCCCAGCATTTT.

Of note for this clone: The sample holds other DNA sequences that translate to the same CDR3. This sequence joins TRBV7-9 and TRBJ1-1; D unresolved. V was clipped by 4 bases and J by 5 bases, with 5 bases between them. The CDR3 is 11 amino acids. Germline loops: CDR1 SEHNR, CDR2 FQNEAQ (reference sequence). The CDR3 bases are TGTGCCAGCAGCTCCGGTACTGAAGCTTTCTTT. As protein: CASSSGTEAFF.

Of note for this clone: The same CDR3 also results from other DNA sequences found in this sample. J is TRBJ2-1 and V is TRBV7-9; D gene uncertain. The CDR3 has 14 residues. From germline, CDR1 is SEHNR and CDR2 FQNEAQ (reference sequence). Trimming removed 4 bases at V and 5 bases at J, with 12 bases between. The CDR3: CASSSPTENNEQFF. CDR3 sequence (DNA): TGTGCCAGCAGCTCCCCGACGGAGAACAATGAGCAGTTCTTC. Using reference TRBV7-9 and TRBJ2-1 for the parts outside the CDR3, the full variable domain is DTGVSQNPRHKITKRGQNVTFRCDPISEHNRLYWYRQTLGQGPEFLTYFQNEAQLEKSRLLSDRFSAERPKGSFSTLEIQRTEQGDSAMYLCASSSPTENNEQFFGPGTRLTVL.

The V call is TRBV11-2, the J call TRBJ1-5; TRBD1 matches 7 bases. There are 14 residues in the CDR3. Germline values: CDR1 SGHAT, CDR2 FQNNGV. Trimming cost V 5 bases and J 4 bases; bases outside gene matches: 5. CDR3 sequence (DNA): TGTGCCAGCAGCCTAGGGGGCCCAAATCAGCCCCAGCATTTT. Translated: CASSLGGPNQPQHF.

The J gene is TRBJ2-3, the V gene TRBV7-7, with 8 bases identical to TRBD2. The CDR3 spans 16 residues. CDR1 is SSHAT, CDR2 FNYEAQ, per germline (reference sequence). After removal of 1 base from V and 5 bases from J, the junction contained 8 bases not matched to a gene. The CDR3 is CASSLGWAGGGDTQYF. The CDR3 DNA reads TGTGCCAGCAGCTTAGGGTGGGCGGGAGGAGGAGATACGCAGTATTTT.

V gene TRBV6-5 combines with J gene TRBJ2-1; 9 nucleotides agree with TRBD1. CDR3 size: 14 residues. The germline gives CDR1 MNHEY, CDR2 SVGAGI. V was pared by 4 bases and J by 8 bases, with 6 bases of the junction left unmatched. The CDR3 region has the DNA TGTGCCAGCAGTTCCTCGGGACAGGGCTATGAGCAGTTCTTC. This codes for CASSSSGQGYEQFF.

The chain couples TRBV30 to TRBJ2-7; D is possibly TRBD2 (6 bases). This CDR3 spans 13 amino acids. Germline lookup yields CDR1 GTSNPN and CDR2 SVGIG (reference sequence). Trimming pared 2 bases from V and 0 bases from J, leaving 8 bases between. Here the CDR3 reads CAWSTSYSYEQYF. As DNA, the CDR3 is TGTGCCTGGAGTACTAGCTACTCCTACGAGCAGTACTTC.

The chain combines TRBV30 with TRBJ2-7; D not certain. Germline V gives CDR1 GTSNPN, CDR2 SVGIG (reference sequence). The CDR3 loop spans 10 amino acids. CDR3 in amino acids: CTSNSYEQYF. The CDR3, as DNA: TGTACATCCAACTCCTACGAGCAGTACTTC.

The gene calls are TRBV19 and TRBJ2-1; the D gene is possibly TRBD1 (6 bases). V was cut by 5 bases and J by 6 bases, with 8 bases left in between. Germline values: CDR1 LNHDA, CDR2 SQIVND (reference sequence). The CDR3 sequence is 12 residues long. CDR3: CASSDRTNEQFF. Written as DNA, the CDR3 is TGTGCCAGTAGTGACAGGACCAATGAGCAGTTCTTC.

For this clone: Other DNA sequences in this sample translate to the same CDR3. This chain connects TRBV6-5 to TRBJ2-1; a weak D match, TRBD2 (5 bases). This CDR3 comprises 13 residues. The germline V and J ends were trimmed by 2 bases and 4 bases, with 6 bases remaining between them. Germline lookup yields CDR1 MNHEY and CDR2 SVGAGI. The CDR3 reads CASSYGGYNEQFF. The DNA of the CDR3 is TGTGCCAGCAGTTACGGAGGTTACAATGAGCAGTTCTTC.